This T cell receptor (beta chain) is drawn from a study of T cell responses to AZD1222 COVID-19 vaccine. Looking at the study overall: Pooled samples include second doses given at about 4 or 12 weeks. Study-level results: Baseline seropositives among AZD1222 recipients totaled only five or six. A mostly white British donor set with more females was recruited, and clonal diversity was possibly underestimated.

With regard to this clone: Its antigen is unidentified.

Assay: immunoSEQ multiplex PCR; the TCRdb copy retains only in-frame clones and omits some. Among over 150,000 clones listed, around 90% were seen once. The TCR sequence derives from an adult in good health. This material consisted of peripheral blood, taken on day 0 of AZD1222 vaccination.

The CDR3 spells CASSTDRAGNTIYF. The CDR3 nucleotides are TGTGCCAGCAGCACGGACAGGGCCGGAAACACCATATATTTT. The chain links TRBV6-5 to TRBJ1-3, with 8 bases aligning to TRBD1. This CDR3 has 14 residues. Trimming removed 6 bases from V and 4 bases from J; junction bases left unmatched: 5. CDR1 and CDR2 (germline): MNHEY, SVGAGI.